This T cell receptor (beta chain) emerged from a study of regulatory T cells in long-lasting Graves disease (dated by TCRdb to the early 2020s). Some background on the complete study: Persistent Graves' disease meant more than 5 years of antithyroid drug treatment with TSH receptor autoantibodies that stayed positive. Patients with persistent Graves' disease were compared with patients with newly diagnosed Graves' disease using TCR sequencing and RNA sequencing of peripheral blood. The study was conducted in China and was registered as a clinical trial. A total of roughly 35 samples underwent TCR sequencing: roughly 13 from persistent and roughly 20 from newly diagnosed Graves' disease patients. Persistent Graves' disease patients in the clinical cohort had taken antithyroid drugs for roughly ten years on average.

What the authors observed across the whole study: Peripheral blood alone was examined, since thyroid tissue, which constituted the primary lesion, could not be accessed. Persistent Graves' disease patients showed lower TCR Shannon entropy and fewer highly expanded clones than newly diagnosed patients, suggesting clonal expansion. Persistent disease showed preferential use of TRBV28, TRBJ1-2 and TRBJ2-5, whereas newly diagnosed disease favored TRBV20-1 and TRBJ2-1. Only the TCR beta chain was sequenced and analyzed. The small sample size was acknowledged by the authors as a limitation that may reduce accuracy. More public clonotypes were shared among persistent patients (roughly 2,700) than among newly diagnosed patients (roughly 1,000).

What this sample's time point label stands for: persistent/refractory GD, antithyroid drugs over 5 years with positive TRAb. For both TCR sequencing and RNA sequencing, RNA was extracted from PBMCs in TRIzol. The diagnosis of Graves' disease was made according to American Thyroid Association guidelines. Patients for the study were recruited at an endocrinology department in Xi'an, China. Each patient gave about 9.1 milliliters of peripheral blood, collected in an EDTA anticoagulant tube. Ficoll Paque Plus density gradient separation was used to isolate PBMCs, and no further T cell sorting was performed. An Agilent 2100 Bioanalyzer and agarose gel were used to check RNA quality, and a NanoDrop 2000 was used to measure RNA concentration. In regard to this clonotype: No antigen is known for it. No much larger clone is present one base from it, and per-base qualities are unavailable.

The receptor library was made with multiplex PCR. The instrument was an Illumina HiSeq 4000. iRepertoire HTBI primers and Arm-PCR amplification of CDR3 regions were used to construct TCR beta libraries. Before sequencing, the PCR products went through gel purification. The authors' pipeline ran thus. Gene usage analysis of CDR3 amino acid clonotypes relied on the approximately 60 TRBV and around 13 TRBJ segments identified across samples. Filtered high-quality paired reads were merged into contigs using COPE and FqMerger. BLAST was used to align contigs to IMGT TRBV, TRBD and TRBJ reference genes, and CDR3 was defined according to IMGT. Clonotypes above 0.1% frequency were classified as highly expanded clones. Repertoire diversity was measured by Shannon entropy, and V-J evenness by the Gini coefficient. Clonotypes shared by more than one individual were considered public. The public sequencing data were trimmed at Q25 with fastp and processed into clonotypes with MiXCR by TCRdb, which kept only in-frame beta chains. Rows merge per CDR3 protein into single entries with the most common DNA and genes. The V and J calls reflect TCRdb's pipeline rather than the authors' work. The sample table records roughly 450,000 distinct CDR3 sequences; around 20% of these occur just once. The top ten clones comprise 7% to 10% of the sample.

The germline V gene specifies SGHRS as CDR1 and YFSETQ as CDR2. Trimming costs V 7 bases and J 5 bases, and their ends lie 13 bases apart. The CDR3 goes from the cysteine to the phenylalanine over 13 residues. The CDR3 DNA has 39 bases and is translated from base 1. The chain is encoded by TRBV5-1 joined to TRBJ2-1, and the D gene may be TRBD2, 6 bases matching. This receptor was obtained from a female donor with Graves disease. Sample: peripheral blood mononuclear cells (PBMCs), taken when the disease was refractory, from a patient treated with antithyroid drugs. The CDR3 reads CASGRDSNNEQFF. The bases are TGCGCCAGCGGCCGGGACTCTAACAATGAGCAGTTCTTC.